Here is one TCR beta chain with its context. This record comes from a study of blood T cell repertoires in COVID-19. Looking at the study overall: PBMCs, B-cell-depleted T cells, or T cells provided the cDNA or gDNA that made up the material.

Sequencing was performed with immunoSEQ multiplex PCR; in TCRdb, only in-frame clones are kept and a portion is missing. Of 150,000 to 200,000 clones detected, approximately 75% appear once; the ten largest clones hold 9.5% to 13%. Germline V CDR1 and CDR2: SQVTM, ANQGSEA. This CDR3 has 13 residues. Trimming cost V 5 bases and J 5 bases, with 15 bases left between them. The TCR sequence derives from a human donor in a cohort sampled during active COVID-19. This sequence joins TRBV29-1 and TRBJ2-5, with D perhaps matching TRBD1 (6 bases). The sample taken for sequencing was peripheral blood. The CDR3 protein is CSVTQGPLETQYF. CDR3 in DNA: TGCAGCGTTACACAGGGACCTTTGGAGACCCAGTACTTC.